This T cell receptor beta chain was profiled in a study of T cell responses to AZD1222 COVID-19 vaccine. Study-wide results and limits: Seropositive at baseline were only a handful of AZD1222 recipients. Among the donors, most were white British and more were female, and clonal diversity was possibly underestimated. Repertoire collection took place solely once the T cell response had peaked.

CDR1 is SGHRS and CDR2 is YFSETQ in the germline V gene. The J segment lost 6 bases and the V segment lost 2 bases, leaving 6 bases of the junction unmatched. The CDR3 loop spans 16 amino acids. Notes on this clone: Antigen: not known.

Using immunoSEQ multiplex PCR, the repertoire was profiled, and TCRdb retains in-frame clones only, with some absent. The sample has approximately 140,000 clones, around nine tenths seen once. The sequence derives from an adult in good health. The gene calls are TRBV5-1 and TRBJ1-4, with 11 bases identical to TRBD1. Sequenced material: peripheral blood, taken on day 0 of MenACWY control vaccination. CDR3 sequence: CASSLGQGAFDEKLFF. The DNA of the CDR3 is TGCGCCAGCAGCTTAGGACAGGGGGCGTTCGATGAAAAACTGTTTTTT.